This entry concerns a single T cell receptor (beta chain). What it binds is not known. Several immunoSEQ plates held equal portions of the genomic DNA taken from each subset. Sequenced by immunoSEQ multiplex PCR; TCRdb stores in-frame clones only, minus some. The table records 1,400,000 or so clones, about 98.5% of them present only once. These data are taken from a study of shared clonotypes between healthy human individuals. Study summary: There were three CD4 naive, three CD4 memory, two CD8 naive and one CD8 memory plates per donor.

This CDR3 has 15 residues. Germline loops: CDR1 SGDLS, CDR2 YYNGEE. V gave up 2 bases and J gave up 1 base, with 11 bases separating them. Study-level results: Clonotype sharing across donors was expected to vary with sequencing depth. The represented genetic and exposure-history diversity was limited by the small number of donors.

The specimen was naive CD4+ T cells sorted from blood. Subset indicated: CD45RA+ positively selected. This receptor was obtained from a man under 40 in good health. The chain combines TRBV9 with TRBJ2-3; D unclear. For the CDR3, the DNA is TGTGCCAGCAGCGTCGCGCAAGTCCGCACAGATACGCAGTATTTT. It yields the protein CASSVAQVRTDTQYF.